This T cell receptor beta chain was sequenced for a study of cytomegalovirus exposure and HLA in healthy donors. Notes on the study in general: Cytomegalovirus-associated TCR beta chains were listed, numbering under 200. Common viral pathogens seemed to be connected with several of the most significant clusters, according to a later analysis. Data from an earlier analysis indicated that most TCR beta V segments were productive either about 87% or about 30% of the time. TCR beta V- and J-gene trimming, according to a later analysis, was linked to a missense DCLRE1C variant.

With regard to this clone: Its antigen is currently unknown.

The PCR used 60 Vbeta and 13 Jbeta primers. Produced via immunoSEQ multiplex PCR; TCRdb's table is partial and in-frame only. The sample contains 110,000 to 150,000 clones, approximately 71% of which appear only once. Unmatched junction bases numbered 11, after V lost 5 bases and J lost 11 bases. The germline V gene encodes CDR1 SGHVS and CDR2 FNYEAQ. This CDR3 contains 15 residues. Sequencing was carried out using PBMCs. This TCR derives from a woman aged 45-65 years in good health and CMV-seronegative. The J gene is TRBJ1-6, the V gene TRBV7-6, with 8 bases lining up with TRBD1. CDR3 DNA: TGTGCCAGCAGCCCATCGCGACAGGGGAATCCACCCCTCCACTTT. Its protein product is CASSPSRQGNPPLHF.